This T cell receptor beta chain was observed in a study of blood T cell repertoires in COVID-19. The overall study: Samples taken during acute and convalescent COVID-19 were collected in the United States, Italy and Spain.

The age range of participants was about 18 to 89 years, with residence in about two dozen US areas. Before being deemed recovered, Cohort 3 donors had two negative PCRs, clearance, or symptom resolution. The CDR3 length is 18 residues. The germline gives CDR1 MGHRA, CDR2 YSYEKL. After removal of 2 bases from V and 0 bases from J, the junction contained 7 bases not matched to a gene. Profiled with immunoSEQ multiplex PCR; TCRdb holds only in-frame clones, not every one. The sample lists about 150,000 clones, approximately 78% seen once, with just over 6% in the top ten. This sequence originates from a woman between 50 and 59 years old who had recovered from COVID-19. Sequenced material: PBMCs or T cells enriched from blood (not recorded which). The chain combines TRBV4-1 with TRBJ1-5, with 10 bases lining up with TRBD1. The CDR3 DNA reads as TGCGCCAGCAGCCAATTCCCGGGACAGGGGAATAGCAATCAGCCCCAGCATTTT. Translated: CASSQFPGQGNSNQPQHF.